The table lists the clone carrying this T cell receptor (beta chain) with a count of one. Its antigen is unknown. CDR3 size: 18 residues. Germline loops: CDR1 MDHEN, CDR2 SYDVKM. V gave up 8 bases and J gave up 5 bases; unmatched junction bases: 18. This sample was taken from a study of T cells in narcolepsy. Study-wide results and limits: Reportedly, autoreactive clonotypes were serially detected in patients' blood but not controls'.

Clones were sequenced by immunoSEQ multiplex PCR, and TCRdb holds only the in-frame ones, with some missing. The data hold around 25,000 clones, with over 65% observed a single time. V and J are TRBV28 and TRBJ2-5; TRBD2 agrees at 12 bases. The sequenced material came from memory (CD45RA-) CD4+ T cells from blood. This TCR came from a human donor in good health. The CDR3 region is CASPPSGLAGGRGETQYF. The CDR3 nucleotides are TGTGCCAGCCCCCCCTCGGGGCTAGCGGGAGGGAGGGGGGAGACCCAGTACTTC.